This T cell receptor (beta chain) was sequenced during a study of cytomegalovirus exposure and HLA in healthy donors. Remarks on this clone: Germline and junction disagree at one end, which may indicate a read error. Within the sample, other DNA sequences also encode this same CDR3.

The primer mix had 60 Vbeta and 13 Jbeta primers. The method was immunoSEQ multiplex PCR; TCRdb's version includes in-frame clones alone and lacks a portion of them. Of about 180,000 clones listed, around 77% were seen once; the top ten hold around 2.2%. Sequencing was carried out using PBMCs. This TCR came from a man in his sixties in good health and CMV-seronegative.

Here the CDR3 reads CASSSTGHSGNTIYF. The CDR3 nucleotides are TGTGCCAGCAGTAGTACAGGACACTCTGGAAACACCATATATTTT. The V call is TRBV19, the J call TRBJ1-3, with D maybe TRBD1 (5 bases). The CDR3 is 15 residues long. Per germline, CDR1 LNHDA and CDR2 SQIVND (reference sequence).